The clone carrying this T cell receptor beta chain was picked up one time. This record comes from a study of shared clonotypes between healthy human individuals. Terminally differentiated effector memory CD45RA+ cells were excluded by CCR7 positive selection of CD45RO-negative cells. Trimming removed 1 base at V and 8 bases at J, with 11 bases between. Germline V lookup: CDR1 SGHDN, CDR2 FVKESK. The CDR3 is 13 amino acids. Method: immunoSEQ multiplex PCR; TCRdb's copy keeps in-frame clones and lacks some. The sample records about 2.2 million clones, about 93% being singletons. The sequenced material came from naive CD8+ T cells from PBMCs. The V call is TRBV14, the J call TRBJ1-1, with D possibly TRBD1 on 6 matching bases. This receptor was identified in a man aged 18-30 years in good health. Some clones in this sample may be carry-over from other donors' samples. CDR3 DNA: TGTGCCAGCAGCCAAGGGGGGACACGGGAAGCTTTCTTT. Protein product: CASSQGGTREAFF.